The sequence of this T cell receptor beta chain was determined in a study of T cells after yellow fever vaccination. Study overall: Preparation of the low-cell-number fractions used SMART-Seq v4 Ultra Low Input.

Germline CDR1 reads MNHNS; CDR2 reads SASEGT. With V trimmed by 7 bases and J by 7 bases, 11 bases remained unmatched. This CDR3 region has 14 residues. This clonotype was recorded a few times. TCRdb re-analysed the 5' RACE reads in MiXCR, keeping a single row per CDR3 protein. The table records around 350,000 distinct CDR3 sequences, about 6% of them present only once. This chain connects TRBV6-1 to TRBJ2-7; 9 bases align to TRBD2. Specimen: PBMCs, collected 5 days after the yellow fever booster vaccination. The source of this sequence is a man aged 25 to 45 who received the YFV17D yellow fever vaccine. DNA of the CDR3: TGTGCCAGCACTCCCGCGGGAGGGCCGGGAGAGCAGTACTTC. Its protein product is CASTPAGGPGEQYF.